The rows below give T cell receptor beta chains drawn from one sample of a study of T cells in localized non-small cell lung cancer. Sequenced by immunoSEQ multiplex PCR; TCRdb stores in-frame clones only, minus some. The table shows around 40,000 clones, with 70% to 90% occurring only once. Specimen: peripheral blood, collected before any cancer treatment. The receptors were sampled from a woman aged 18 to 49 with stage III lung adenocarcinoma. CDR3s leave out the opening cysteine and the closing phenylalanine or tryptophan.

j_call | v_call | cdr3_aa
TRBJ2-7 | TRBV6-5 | ASSYNYEQY
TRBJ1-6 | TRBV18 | ASSPEVMREDSPLH
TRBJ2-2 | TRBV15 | ATRHPTGSATGELF
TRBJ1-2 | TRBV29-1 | SVETSEVRGYT
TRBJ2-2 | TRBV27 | ASARSGQNTGELF
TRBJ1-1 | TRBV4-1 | ASSQMTGNTEAF
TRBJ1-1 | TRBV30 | AWSGGSTEAF
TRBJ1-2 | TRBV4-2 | ASSQADRDYGYT
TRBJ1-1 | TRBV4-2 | ASSHLISRGTKNTEAF
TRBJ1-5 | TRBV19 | ASSTLDRSTGPQH
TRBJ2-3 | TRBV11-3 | ASSLGAGGDDTQY
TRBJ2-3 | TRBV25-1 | ASSVGPNTQY
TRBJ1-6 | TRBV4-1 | ASSSTRQGNSPLH
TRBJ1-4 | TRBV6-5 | ASNNRGNEKLF
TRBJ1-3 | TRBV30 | AWSIQGTYGNTIY
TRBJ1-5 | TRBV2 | ASRAALFGSQPQH
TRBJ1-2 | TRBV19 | ASSTQGAGYGYT
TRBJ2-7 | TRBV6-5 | ASSETGSRNEQY
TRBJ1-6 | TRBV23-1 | ASSQSDSHNSPLH
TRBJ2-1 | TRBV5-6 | ASSSIAGVYNEQF
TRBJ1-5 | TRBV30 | AWSLSGNQPQH
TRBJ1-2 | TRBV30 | AWSVQFALA
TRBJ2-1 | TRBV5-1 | ASSLGLAGGDEQF
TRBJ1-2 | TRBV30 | AWIPEQLYGYT
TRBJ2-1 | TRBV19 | ASSMAGVKHNEQF
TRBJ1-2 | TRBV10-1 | ASSEGAGGGYT
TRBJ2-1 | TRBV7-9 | ASSLASQGQGGF
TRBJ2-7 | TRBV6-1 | ASSEDGQGSYEQY
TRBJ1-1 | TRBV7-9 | ASSHGAGGTEAF